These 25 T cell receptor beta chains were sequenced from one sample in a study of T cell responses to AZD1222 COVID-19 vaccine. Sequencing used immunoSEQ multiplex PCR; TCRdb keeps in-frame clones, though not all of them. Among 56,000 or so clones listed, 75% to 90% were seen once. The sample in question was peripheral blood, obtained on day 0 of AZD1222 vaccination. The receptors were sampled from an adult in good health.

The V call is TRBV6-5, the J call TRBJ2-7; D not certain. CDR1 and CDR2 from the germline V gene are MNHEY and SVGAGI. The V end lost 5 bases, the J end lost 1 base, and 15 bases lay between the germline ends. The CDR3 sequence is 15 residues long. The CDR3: CASSNRRSASYEQYF. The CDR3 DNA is TGTGCCAGCAGTAACCGACGGAGTGCATCCTACGAGCAGTACTTC.

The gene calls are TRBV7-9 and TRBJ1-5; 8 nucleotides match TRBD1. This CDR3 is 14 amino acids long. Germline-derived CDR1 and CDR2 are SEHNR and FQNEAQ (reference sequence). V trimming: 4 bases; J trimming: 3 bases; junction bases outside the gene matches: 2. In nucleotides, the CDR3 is TGTGCCAGCAGCTGGACAGGGCTCAATCAGCCCCAGCATTTT. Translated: CASSWTGLNQPQHF.

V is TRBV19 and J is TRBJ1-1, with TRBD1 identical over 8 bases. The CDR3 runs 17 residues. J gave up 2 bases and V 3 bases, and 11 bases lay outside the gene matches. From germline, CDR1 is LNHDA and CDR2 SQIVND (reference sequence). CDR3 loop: CASSMDRAKWGNTEAFF. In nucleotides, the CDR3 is TGTGCCAGTAGTATGGACAGGGCAAAATGGGGAAACACTGAAGCTTTCTTT.

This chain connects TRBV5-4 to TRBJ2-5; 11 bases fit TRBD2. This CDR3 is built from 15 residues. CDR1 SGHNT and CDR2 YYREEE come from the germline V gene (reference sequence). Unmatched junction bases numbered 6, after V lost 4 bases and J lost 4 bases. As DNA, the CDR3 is TGTGCCAGCAGCGTTAGCGGGGGGGCCGGAGAGACCCAGTACTTC. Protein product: CASSVSGGAGETQYF.

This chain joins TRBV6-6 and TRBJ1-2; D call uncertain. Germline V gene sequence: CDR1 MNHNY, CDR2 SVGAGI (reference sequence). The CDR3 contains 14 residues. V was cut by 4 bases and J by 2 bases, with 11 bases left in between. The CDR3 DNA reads TGTGCCAGCAGTTTTCGGACGGACAACTATGGCTACACCTTC. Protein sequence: CASSFRTDNYGYTF.

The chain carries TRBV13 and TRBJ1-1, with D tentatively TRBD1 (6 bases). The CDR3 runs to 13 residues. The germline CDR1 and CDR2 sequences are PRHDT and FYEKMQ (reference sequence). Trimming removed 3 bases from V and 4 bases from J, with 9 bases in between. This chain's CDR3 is CASSLRRGTEAFF. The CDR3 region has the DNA TGTGCCAGCAGCTTGCGCAGGGGCACTGAAGCTTTCTTT. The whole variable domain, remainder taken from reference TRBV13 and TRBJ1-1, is AAGVIQSPRHLIKEKRETATLKCYPIPRHDTVYWYQQGPGQDPQFLISFYEKMQSDKGSIPDRFSAQQFSDYHSELNMSSLELGDSALYFCASSLRRGTEAFFGQGTRLTVV.

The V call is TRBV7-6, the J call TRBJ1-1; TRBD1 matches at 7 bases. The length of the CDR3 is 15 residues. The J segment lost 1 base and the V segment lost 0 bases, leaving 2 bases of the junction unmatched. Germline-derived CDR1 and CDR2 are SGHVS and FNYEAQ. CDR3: CASSLATGANTEAFF. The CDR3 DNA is TGTGCCAGCAGCTTAGCCACAGGGGCGAACACTGAAGCTTTCTTT.

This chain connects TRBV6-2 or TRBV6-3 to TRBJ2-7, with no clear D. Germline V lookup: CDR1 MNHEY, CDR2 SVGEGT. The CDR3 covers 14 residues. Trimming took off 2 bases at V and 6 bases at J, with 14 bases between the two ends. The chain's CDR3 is CASSYPDTLLEQYF. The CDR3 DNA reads TGTGCCAGCAGTTACCCCGACACTTTACTCGAGCAGTACTTC.

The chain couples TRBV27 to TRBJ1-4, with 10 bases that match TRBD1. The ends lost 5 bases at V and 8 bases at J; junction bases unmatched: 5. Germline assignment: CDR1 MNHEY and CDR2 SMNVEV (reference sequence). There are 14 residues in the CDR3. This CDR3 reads CASSRTGGGEKLFF. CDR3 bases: TGTGCCAGCAGTAGGACAGGGGGTGGGGAAAAACTGTTTTTT.

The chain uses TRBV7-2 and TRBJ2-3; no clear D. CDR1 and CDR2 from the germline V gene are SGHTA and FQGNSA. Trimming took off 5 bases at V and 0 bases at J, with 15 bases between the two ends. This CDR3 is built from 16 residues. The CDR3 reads CASSVGNSPSTDTQYF. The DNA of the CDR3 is TGTGCCAGCAGCGTAGGTAATAGTCCAAGCACAGATACGCAGTATTTT.

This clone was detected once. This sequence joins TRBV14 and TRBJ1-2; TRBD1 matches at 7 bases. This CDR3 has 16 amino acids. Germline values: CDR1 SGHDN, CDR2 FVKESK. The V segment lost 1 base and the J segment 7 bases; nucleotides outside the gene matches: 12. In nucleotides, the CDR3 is TGTGCCAGCAGCCAAGTCGGGATGACAGGGCTCCGTGGCTACACCTTC. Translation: CASSQVGMTGLRGYTF.

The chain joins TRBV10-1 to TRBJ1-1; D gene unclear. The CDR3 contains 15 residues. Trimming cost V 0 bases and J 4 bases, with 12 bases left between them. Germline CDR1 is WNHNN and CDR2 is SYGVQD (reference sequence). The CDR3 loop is CASSESWGLFTEAFF. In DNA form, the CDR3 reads TGCGCCAGCAGTGAGTCTTGGGGTTTGTTCACTGAAGCTTTCTTT.

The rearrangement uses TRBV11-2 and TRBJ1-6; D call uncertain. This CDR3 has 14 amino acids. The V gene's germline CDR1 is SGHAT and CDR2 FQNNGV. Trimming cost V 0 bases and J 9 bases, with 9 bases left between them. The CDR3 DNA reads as TGTGCCAGCAGCTTAGATGGAGGCGTTTCACCCCTCCACTTT. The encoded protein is CASSLDGGVSPLHF.

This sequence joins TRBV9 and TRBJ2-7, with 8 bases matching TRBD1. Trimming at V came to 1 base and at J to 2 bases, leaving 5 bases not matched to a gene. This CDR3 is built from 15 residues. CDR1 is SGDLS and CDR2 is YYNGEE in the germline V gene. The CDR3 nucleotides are TGTGCCAGCAGCGTAATGGACAGGGTTCCCTACGAGCAGTACTTC. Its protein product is CASSVMDRVPYEQYF.

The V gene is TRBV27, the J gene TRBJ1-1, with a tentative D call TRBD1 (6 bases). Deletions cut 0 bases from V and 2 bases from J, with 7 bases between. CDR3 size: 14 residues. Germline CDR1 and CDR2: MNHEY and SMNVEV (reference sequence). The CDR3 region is CASSLSRGNTEAFF. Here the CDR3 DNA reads TGTGCCAGCAGTTTATCCAGGGGCAACACTGAAGCTTTCTTT.

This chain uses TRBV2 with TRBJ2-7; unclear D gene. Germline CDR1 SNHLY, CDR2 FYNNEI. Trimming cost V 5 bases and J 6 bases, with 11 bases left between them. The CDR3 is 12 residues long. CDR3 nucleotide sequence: TGTGCCAGCAGTACTTACAGAGTCGAGCAGTACTTC. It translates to CASSTYRVEQYF.

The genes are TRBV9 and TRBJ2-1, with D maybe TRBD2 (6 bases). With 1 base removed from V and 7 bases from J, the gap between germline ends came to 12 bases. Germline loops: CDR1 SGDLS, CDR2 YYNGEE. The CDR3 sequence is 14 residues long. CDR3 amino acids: CASSVYGGGNEQFF. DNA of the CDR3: TGTGCCAGCAGCGTATATGGTGGGGGGAATGAGCAGTTCTTC.

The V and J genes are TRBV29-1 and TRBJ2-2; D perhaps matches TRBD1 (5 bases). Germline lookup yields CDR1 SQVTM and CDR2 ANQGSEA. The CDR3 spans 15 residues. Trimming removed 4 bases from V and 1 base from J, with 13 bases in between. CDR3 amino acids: CSVVAGALNTGELFF. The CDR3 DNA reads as TGCAGCGTTGTGGCTGGGGCCCTGAACACCGGGGAGCTGTTTTTT.

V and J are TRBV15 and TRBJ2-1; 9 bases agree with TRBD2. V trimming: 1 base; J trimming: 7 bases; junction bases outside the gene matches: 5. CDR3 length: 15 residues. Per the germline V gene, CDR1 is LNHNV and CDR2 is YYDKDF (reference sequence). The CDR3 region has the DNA TGTGCCACCAGCAGAGCGGCTAGCGGGGCTAATGAGCAGTTCTTC. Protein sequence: CATSRAASGANEQFF. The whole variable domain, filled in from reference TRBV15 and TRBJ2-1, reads DAMVIQNPRYQVTQFGKPVTLSCSQTLNHNVMYWYQQKSSQAPKLLFHYYDKDFNNEADTPDNFQSRRPNTSFCFLDIRSPGLGDTAMYLCATSRAASGANEQFFGPGTRLTVL.

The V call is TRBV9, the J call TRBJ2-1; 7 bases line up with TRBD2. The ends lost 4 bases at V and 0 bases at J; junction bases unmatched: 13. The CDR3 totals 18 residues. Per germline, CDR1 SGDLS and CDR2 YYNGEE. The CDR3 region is CASSSRPWAGVSYNEQFF. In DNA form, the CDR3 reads TGTGCCAGCAGCTCGCGCCCGTGGGCGGGGGTCTCCTACAATGAGCAGTTCTTC.

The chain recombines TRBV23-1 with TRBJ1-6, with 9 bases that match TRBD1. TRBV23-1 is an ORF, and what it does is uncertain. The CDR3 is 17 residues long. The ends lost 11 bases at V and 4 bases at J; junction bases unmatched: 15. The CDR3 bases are TGCGCCCCCTCGGCCCGTGGGACAGGGACTTATAATTCACCCCTCCACTTT. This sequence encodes CAPSARGTGTYNSPLHF.

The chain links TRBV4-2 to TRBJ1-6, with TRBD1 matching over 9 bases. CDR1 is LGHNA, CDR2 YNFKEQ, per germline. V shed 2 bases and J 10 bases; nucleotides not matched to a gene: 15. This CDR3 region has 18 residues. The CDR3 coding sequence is TGTGCCAGCAGCCAAAATGAGGGACAGGGCGAGTTCAGCTCACCCCTCCACTTT. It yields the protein CASSQNEGQGEFSSPLHF.

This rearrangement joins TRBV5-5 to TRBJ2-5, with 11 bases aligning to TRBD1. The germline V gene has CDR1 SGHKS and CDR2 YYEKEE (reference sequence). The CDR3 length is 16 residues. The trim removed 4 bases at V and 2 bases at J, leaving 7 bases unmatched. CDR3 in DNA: TGTGCCAGCAGCCTTGGACAGGGGGCCTATCAAGAGACCCAGTACTTC. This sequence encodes CASSLGQGAYQETQYF. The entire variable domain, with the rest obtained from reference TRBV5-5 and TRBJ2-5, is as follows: DAGVTQSPTHLIKTRGQQVTLRCSPISGHKSVSWYQQVLGQGPQFIFQYYEKEERGRGNFPDRFSARQFPNYSSELNVNALLLGDSALYLCASSLGQGAYQETQYFGPGTRLLVL.

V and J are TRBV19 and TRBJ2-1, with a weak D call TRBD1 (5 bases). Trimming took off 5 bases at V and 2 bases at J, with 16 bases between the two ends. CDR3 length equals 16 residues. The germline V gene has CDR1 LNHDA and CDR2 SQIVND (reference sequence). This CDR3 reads CASSSDSHRTYNEQFF. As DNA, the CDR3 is TGTGCCAGTAGTTCCGACAGCCACCGGACCTACAATGAGCAGTTCTTC.

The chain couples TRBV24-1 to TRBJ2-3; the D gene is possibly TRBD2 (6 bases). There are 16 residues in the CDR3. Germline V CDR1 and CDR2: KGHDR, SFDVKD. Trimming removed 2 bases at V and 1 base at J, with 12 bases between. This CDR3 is CATSDSRGGGTDTQYF. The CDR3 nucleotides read TGTGCCACCAGTGATTCAAGAGGAGGGGGCACAGATACGCAGTATTTT.